This is a list of T cell receptor beta chains from one sample in a study of T cell repertoires in cytomegalovirus infection. TCRdb ran MiXCR on the reads and lists one entry per CDR3 protein. The sample lists approximately 120,000 distinct CDR3 sequences, about 28% occurring once. Their recognized antigens are unknown. The sequencing here drew on CD8+ T cells from cultured PBMCs, taken from culture after CMV antigen stimulation. Receptors were obtained from a human donor in good health (CMV status not recorded). Some clones in this sample may be carry-over from other donors' samples. The CDR3 runs from the conserved cysteine through the conserved F or W. The order of the fields is D gene, J gene, clone size, V gene, CDR3 protein, CDR3 DNA. The D gene is left open where the match is weak. Size values are once, few and many counts, or a class for expanded clones, and some rows have none.

D gene: .; J gene: TRBJ2-7; clone size: many; V gene: TRBV2; CDR3 protein: CATLDGYFKQYF; CDR3 DNA: TGTGCCACCCTTGACGGGTATTTCAAGCAGTACTTC
D gene: TRBD2; J gene: TRBJ2-3; clone size: once; V gene: TRBV7-6; CDR3 protein: CASSLIPGLADTQYF; CDR3 DNA: TGTGCCAGCAGCTTAATCCCCGGACTAGCAGATACGCAGTATTTT
D gene: .; J gene: TRBJ2-4; clone size: .; V gene: TRBV20-1; CDR3 protein: CSATEELGNIQYF; CDR3 DNA: TGCAGTGCTACCGAAGAACTAGGAAACATTCAGTACTTC
D gene: TRBD1; J gene: TRBJ1-1; clone size: .; V gene: TRBV5-5; CDR3 protein: CASSHPPGQPRTEAFF; CDR3 DNA: TGTGCCAGCAGCCACCCTCCGGGACAGCCGCGGACTGAAGCTTTCTTT
D gene: TRBD1; J gene: TRBJ1-2; clone size: .; V gene: TRBV20-1; CDR3 protein: CSARGTGYGYTF; CDR3 DNA: TGCAGTGCTCGTGGGACAGGCTATGGCTACACCTTC
D gene: .; J gene: TRBJ1-5; clone size: many; V gene: TRBV7-8; CDR3 protein: CASSLVAGWSNQPQHF; CDR3 DNA: TGTGCCAGCAGCTTAGTGGCAGGGTGGAGCAATCAGCCCCAGCATTTT
D gene: .; J gene: TRBJ2-1; clone size: .; V gene: TRBV7-3; CDR3 protein: CASSGSNYNEQFF; CDR3 DNA: TGTGCCAGCAGCGGATCGAACTACAATGAGCAGTTCTTC
D gene: .; J gene: TRBJ2-3; clone size: .; V gene: TRBV6-2/TRBV6-3; CDR3 protein: CASSSSSPTDTQYF; CDR3 DNA: TGTGCCAGCAGTTCCAGCTCCCCCACAGATACGCAGTATTTT
D gene: .; J gene: TRBJ1-1; clone size: .; V gene: TRBV2; CDR3 protein: CASSESRNTEAFF; CDR3 DNA: TGTGCCAGCAGTGAATCCAGGAACACTGAAGCTTTCTTT
D gene: .; J gene: TRBJ1-5; clone size: once; V gene: TRBV12-3/TRBV12-4; CDR3 protein: CASSAPGYNQPQHF; CDR3 DNA: TGTGCCAGCAGCGCACCGGGTTACAATCAGCCCCAGCATTTT
D gene: TRBD2; J gene: TRBJ2-3; clone size: few; V gene: TRBV11-2; CDR3 protein: CASRHKRGGFSDTQYF; CDR3 DNA: TGTGCCAGCAGACACAAGCGGGGGGGCTTTTCAGATACGCAGTATTTT
D gene: .; J gene: TRBJ2-2; clone size: many; V gene: TRBV11-1; CDR3 protein: CASSSSYSAALGTGELFF; CDR3 DNA: TGTGCCAGCAGCTCTTCATATTCGGCGGCACTGGGGACCGGGGAGCTGTTTTTT
D gene: TRBD2; J gene: TRBJ2-5; clone size: many; V gene: TRBV6-6; CDR3 protein: CASSPQVAGGLETQYF; CDR3 DNA: TGTGCCAGCAGTCCCCAGGTCGCGGGGGGGCTGGAGACCCAGTACTTC
D gene: .; J gene: TRBJ2-2; clone size: few; V gene: TRBV6-1; CDR3 protein: CASSTWTAGELFF; CDR3 DNA: TGTGCCAGCAGTACATGGACGGCCGGGGAGCTGTTTTTT
D gene: .; J gene: TRBJ2-1; clone size: many; V gene: TRBV7-8; CDR3 protein: CASSLETPSSYNEQFF; CDR3 DNA: TGTGCCAGCAGCTTAGAGACCCCGAGCTCCTACAATGAGCAGTTCTTC
D gene: TRBD1; J gene: TRBJ2-4; clone size: .; V gene: TRBV18; CDR3 protein: CASSPGQGIHETPKNIQYF; CDR3 DNA: TGTGCCAGCTCACCGGGACAGGGGATTCATGAAACTCCCAAAAACATTCAGTACTTC
D gene: .; J gene: TRBJ2-2; clone size: .; V gene: TRBV30; CDR3 protein: CAWSGPGTELFF; CDR3 DNA: TGTGCCTGGAGTGGTCCGGGCACGGAGCTGTTTTTT
D gene: .; J gene: TRBJ1-5; clone size: .; V gene: TRBV24-1; CDR3 protein: CATSSGSSNQPQHF; CDR3 DNA: TGTGCCACCAGTAGCGGCAGCAGTAATCAGCCCCAGCATTTT
D gene: .; J gene: TRBJ2-1; clone size: .; V gene: TRBV20-1; CDR3 protein: CSARDYSLAHPEQFF; CDR3 DNA: TGCAGTGCTAGAGATTATAGCCTAGCCCACCCCGAGCAGTTCTTC
D gene: TRBD1; J gene: TRBJ1-1; clone size: once; V gene: TRBV9; CDR3 protein: CASSVGAGGVNTEAFF; CDR3 DNA: TGTGCCAGCAGCGTAGGAGCAGGGGGCGTGAACACTGAAGCTTTCTTT
D gene: .; J gene: TRBJ2-7; clone size: .; V gene: TRBV11-3; CDR3 protein: CASGPGGTYEQYF; CDR3 DNA: TGTGCCTCCGGGCCCGGCGGCACCTACGAGCAGTACTTC
D gene: .; J gene: TRBJ2-1; clone size: few; V gene: TRBV7-9; CDR3 protein: CASSLEGYEQFF; CDR3 DNA: TGTGCCAGCAGCTTAGAGGGTTATGAGCAGTTCTTC
D gene: .; J gene: TRBJ1-1; clone size: few; V gene: TRBV12-5; CDR3 protein: CASGLVLGPQAYTEAFF; CDR3 DNA: TGTGCTAGTGGTTTGGTACTTGGACCCCAAGCCTACACTGAAGCTTTCTTT
D gene: TRBD1; J gene: TRBJ1-1; clone size: few; V gene: TRBV12-3/TRBV12-4; CDR3 protein: CASSQQGTYTEAFF; CDR3 DNA: TGTGCCAGCAGTCAACAGGGGACCTACACTGAAGCTTTCTTT
D gene: .; J gene: TRBJ2-2; clone size: .; V gene: TRBV11-2; CDR3 protein: CASSLEGQNTGELFF; CDR3 DNA: TGTGCCAGCAGCTTAGAAGGGCAAAACACCGGGGAGCTGTTTTTT
D gene: .; J gene: TRBJ1-3; clone size: few; V gene: TRBV29-1; CDR3 protein: CSAAGSGHSGNTIYF; CDR3 DNA: TGCAGCGCTGCCGGGTCAGGGCACTCTGGAAACACCATATATTTT
D gene: TRBD2; J gene: TRBJ2-3; clone size: many; V gene: TRBV7-2; CDR3 protein: CASSFGLAGGHDLTDTQYF; CDR3 DNA: TGTGCCAGCAGCTTCGGACTAGCGGGGGGGCATGACCTCACAGATACGCAGTATTTT
D gene: .; J gene: TRBJ1-2; clone size: .; V gene: TRBV7-4; CDR3 protein: CASSARRGYGYTF; CDR3 DNA: TGTGCCAGCAGCGCCCGGAGAGGCTATGGCTACACCTTC
D gene: TRBD1; J gene: TRBJ2-7; clone size: .; V gene: TRBV6-2/TRBV6-3; CDR3 protein: CASSYGTGTGIEQYF; CDR3 DNA: TGTGCCAGCAGTTACGGGACCGGGACAGGGATCGAGCAGTACTTC